This TCR beta chain appears in the sequencing data of a study of immune cell composition in non-small cell lung cancer. The CDR3 is 15 amino acids. J was trimmed by 4 bases and V by 5 bases; bases with no gene match: 7. Germline V gene sequence: CDR1 SGHTA, CDR2 FQGNSA. Assay: immunoSEQ multiplex PCR; the TCRdb copy retains only in-frame clones and omits some. The repertoire holds roughly 2,400 clones, over 70% seen once, with 15% to 20% in the top ten. The same sample was also used in a study of CD4 T cells in lung cancer.

Sequencing input: lung tumor tissue. This TCR was recovered from a human donor with non-small cell lung cancer. J is TRBJ2-1 and V is TRBV7-2; 8 nucleotides match TRBD2. The CDR3: CASSAQSGSYNEQFF. CDR3 DNA: TGTGCCAGCAGCGCTCAGAGCGGGAGTTACAATGAGCAGTTCTTC.